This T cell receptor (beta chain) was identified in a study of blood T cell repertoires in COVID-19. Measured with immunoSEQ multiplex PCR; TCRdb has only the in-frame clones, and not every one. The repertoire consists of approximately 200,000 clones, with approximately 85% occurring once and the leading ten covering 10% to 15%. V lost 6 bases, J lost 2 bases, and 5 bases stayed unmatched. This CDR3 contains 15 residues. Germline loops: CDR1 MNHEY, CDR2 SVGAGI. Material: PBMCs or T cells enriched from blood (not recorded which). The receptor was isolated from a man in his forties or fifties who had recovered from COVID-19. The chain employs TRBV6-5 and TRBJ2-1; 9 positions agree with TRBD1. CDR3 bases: TGTGCCAGCAGGGGGGACAGGGTTGCCTACAATGAGCAGTTCTTC. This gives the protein CASRGDRVAYNEQFF.